The clone carrying this T cell receptor (beta chain) was observed once. Its antigen is not known. Antigen-specific CD4+ T cells expanded by the ViraFEST assay with viral peptide pools were then sequenced. CD4+ T cell isolation took place after approximately ten days of culture. Nucleocapsid antibodies were negative in the vaccine recipients, who had never had SARS-CoV-2 infection. A density of more than 1.5 million PBMC per well was used; these cells were cultured with about 10 IU/ml IL-2 and roughly 10 ug/ml peptides. The length of the CDR3 is 15 residues. The germline V and J ends were trimmed by 4 bases and 4 bases, with 12 bases remaining between them. The V gene's germline CDR1 is KGHDR and CDR2 SFDVKD. These data are taken from a study of vaccination effects on CD4 cells after COVID-19. Across the whole study: Everyone in the study got two shots of either the BNT162b2 or mRNA-1273 vaccine. Whole-study findings and limits: The study found marked clonal contraction of infection- and vaccine-induced clones late after vaccination. Common cold coronavirus cross-reactivity was shown by only 1 of 255 vaccine-induced clones in healthy vaccinees.

Profiled with immunoSEQ multiplex PCR; TCRdb holds only in-frame clones, not every one. The sample includes 41,000 or so clones, roughly two thirds seen only once; the top ten take roughly 24%. The sequence was obtained from a human donor who received a COVID-19 vaccine. The source was CD4+ T cells from PBMCs cultured with HCoV-OC43 spike peptides, collected before COVID-19 vaccination. Subset meaning: HCoV-OC43 spike overlapping peptide pool stimulation. The chain links TRBV24-1 to TRBJ2-2; D tentatively fits TRBD1 or TRBD2 (6 bases each). CDR3 sequence (DNA): TGTGCCACCAGTGAGGGGGGCGTGGGCACCGGGGAGCTGTTTTTT. Translating it yields CATSEGGVGTGELFF.